One sample yielded the 7 T cell receptor beta chains listed below, sequenced in a study of CD8 T cells in Susac syndrome. After extraction with the RNeasy kit, roughly 0.45 to 1 ug of the RNA was reverse transcribed using random hexamers. TCRdb re-analysed the immunoSEQ multiplex PCR reads in MiXCR, keeping a single row per CDR3 protein. The sample holds roughly 150,000 distinct CDR3 sequences, approximately 95% seen once. The sample comprised CD8+ T cells from PBMCs. The receptors stem from a human donor with Susac syndrome.

The chain links TRBV6-5 to TRBJ2-1; a possible D gene is TRBD2 (6 bases). This CDR3 comprises 13 residues. V was shortened by 2 bases and J by 8 bases, with 10 bases between the two germline ends. Germline CDR1 reads MNHEY; CDR2 reads SVGAGI. CDR3 sequence: CASSYGGTDEQFF. The CDR3 region has the DNA TGTGCCAGCAGTTACGGCGGGACGGATGAGCAGTTCTTC.

The rearrangement uses TRBV27 and TRBJ1-1, with D perhaps matching TRBD1 (5 bases). The V end was cut by 6 bases, the J end by 0 bases, with 8 bases between. CDR1 is MNHEY, CDR2 SMNVEV, per germline (reference sequence). The CDR3 is 13 amino acids. The CDR3 bases are TGTGCCAGCAGGGACATTCTGAACACTGAAGCTTTCTTT. Its protein product is CASRDILNTEAFF.

The V gene is TRBV7-9, the J gene TRBJ2-7; 7 nucleotides match TRBD2. Germline V lookup: CDR1 SEHNR, CDR2 FQNEAQ (reference sequence). V was clipped by 3 bases and J by 5 bases; unmatched bases: 7. This CDR3 has 14 amino acids. CDR3 DNA: TGTGCCAGCAGCTTCTCAGCGGGGATCGACGAGCAGTACTTC. Protein product: CASSFSAGIDEQYF.

The chain combines TRBV28 with TRBJ2-1; either TRBD1 or TRBD2 may fit D (5 bases each). Deletions cut 2 bases from V and 5 bases from J, with 10 bases between. The length of the CDR3 is 14 residues. The germline V gene encodes CDR1 MDHEN and CDR2 SYDVKM. The CDR3 DNA follows: TGTGCCAGCAGTTTAACGGGACCTCACAATGAGCAGTTCTTC. Protein sequence: CASSLTGPHNEQFF.

The chain is built from TRBV3-1 and TRBJ1-2; no clear D gene. The CDR3 length is 15 residues. The germline V gene encodes CDR1 LGHDT and CDR2 YNNKEL (reference sequence). V lost 2 bases, J lost 4 bases, and 14 bases lay in between. CDR3 nucleotides: TGTGCCAGCAGCCAATCATATCCGCCGATCTATGGCTACACCTTC. Residues: CASSQSYPPIYGYTF.

The J gene is TRBJ1-1, the V gene TRBV20-1; no firm D call. The CDR3 runs to 13 residues. Trimming left V 3 bases short and J 0 bases short, with 8 bases between. Germline-derived CDR1 and CDR2 are DFQATT and SNEGSKA (reference sequence). CDR3 coding DNA: TGCAGTGCTAGTGGCACCCTGAACACTGAAGCTTTCTTT. This sequence encodes CSASGTLNTEAFF.

V gene TRBV11-2 combines with J gene TRBJ2-2, with TRBD2 matching over 7 bases. CDR3 length: 15 residues. The V gene's germline CDR1 is SGHAT and CDR2 FQNNGV. J was trimmed by 0 bases and V by 5 bases; bases with no gene match: 3. This chain's CDR3 is CASSEAGTNTGELFF. The CDR3 DNA reads TGTGCCAGCAGCGAAGCGGGAACGAACACCGGGGAGCTGTTTTTT.